Presented here are 24 T cell receptor beta chains from one specimen sequenced in a study of T cells in Graves' hyperthyroidism and ophthalmopathy. RNA transcripts yielded amplified TCR beta CDR3 regions. A first-round RT-PCR of the TCR CDR3 used the HTBI primer set. TCRdb used MiXCR to reprocess the multiplex PCR reads, holding one entry per CDR3 protein. The repertoire includes over 450,000 distinct CDR3 sequences, 17% of them detected once, and roughly 15% sits in the top ten. The specimen sequenced was blood. The receptor set was obtained from a woman under 30 with Graves' ophthalmopathy.

This clonotype was recorded many times. V gene TRBV6-1 combines with J gene TRBJ2-3; TRBD1 matches 10 bases. With 5 bases clipped from V and 6 bases from J, the junction kept 11 bases outside the gene matches. Per germline, CDR1 MNHNS and CDR2 SASEGT. CDR3 length: 16 amino acids. In DNA form, the CDR3 reads TGTGCCAGCAGTCCCCGACAGGGGGCTACGTCCGATACGCAGTATTTT. Translation gives CASSPRQGATSDTQYF.

Written as DNA, the CDR3 is TGCAGCGATGACAGGGTAGGGGAAGCTTTCTTT. Translating gives CSDDRVGEAFF. The J gene is TRBJ1-1, the V gene TRBV29-1; 7 bases match TRBD1. J was trimmed by 8 bases and V by 7 bases; bases with no gene match: 7. Germline CDR1 is SQVTM and CDR2 is ANQGSEA. The CDR3 loop spans 11 amino acids.

This clonotype was found a few times. The CDR3 here is CASSGGISPEKLFF. CDR3 DNA sequence: TGTGCCAGCAGCGGGGGGATTTCACCGGAAAAACTGTTTTTT. This chain links TRBV9 with TRBJ1-4, with a weak D call TRBD1 (5 bases). CDR3 length: 14 amino acids. Trimming left V 3 bases short and J 8 bases short, with 14 bases between. Germline CDR1 reads SGDLS; CDR2 reads YYNGEE.

The chain has TRBV2 and TRBJ1-2; 8 bases fit TRBD1. V shed 4 bases, J shed 1 base, and the junction held 2 bases outside the gene matches. The CDR3 is 14 amino acids. CDR1 is SNHLY, CDR2 FYNNEI, per germline. CDR3 sequence reads: CASSAGGNNYGYTF. The CDR3 nucleotides are TGTGCCAGCAGTGCAGGGGGCAATAACTATGGCTACACCTTC.

This clonotype was counted ten times or more. The chain carries TRBV5-1 and TRBJ1-1, with D possibly TRBD1 on 5 matching bases. CDR1 is SGHRS and CDR2 is YFSETQ in the germline V gene. The V end was cut by 7 bases, the J end by 0 bases, with 13 bases between. The CDR3 is made up of 14 amino acids. The CDR3 protein is CASAADTMNTEAFF. The DNA for the CDR3 is TGCGCCAGCGCGGCGGACACGATGAACACTGAAGCTTTCTTT. Together with reference TRBV5-1 and TRBJ1-1, the CDR3 gives the full variable domain: KAGVTQTPRYLIKTRGQQVTLSCSPISGHRSVSWYQQTPGQGLQFLFEYFSETQRNKGNFPGRFSGRQFSNSRSEMNVSTLELGDSALYLCASAADTMNTEAFFGQGTRLTVV.

Many counts were recorded for this clonotype. The chain employs TRBV12-3 or TRBV12-4 and TRBJ2-5; TRBD2 agrees at 7 bases. The CDR3 runs to 15 residues. The trim removed 6 bases at V and 5 bases at J, leaving 12 bases unmatched. The CDR3 is CASSRSSGPWETQYF. CDR3 sequence (DNA): TGTGCCAGCAGCCGAAGTAGCGGGCCCTGGGAGACCCAGTACTTC.

This clonotype was observed at least ten times. CDR3 DNA: TGTGCCAGCAGTTTAATAGCGGGGGGAATCACAGATACGCAGTATTTT. Translating gives CASSLIAGGITDTQYF. The V gene is TRBV27, the J gene TRBJ2-3; TRBD2 matches at 10 bases. Germline-derived CDR1 and CDR2 are MNHEY and SMNVEV (reference sequence). The V segment lost 2 bases and the J segment 2 bases; nucleotides outside the gene matches: 4. The CDR3 runs 16 residues.

The genes are TRBV24-1 and TRBJ1-1; D call uncertain. V was shortened by 2 bases and J by 2 bases, with 5 bases between the two germline ends. The CDR3 has 13 residues. Germline V gene lookup returns CDR1 KGHDR and CDR2 SFDVKD. The CDR3 bases are TGTGCCACCAGTGATTCGCCAAACACTGAAGCTTTCTTT. Residues: CATSDSPNTEAFF.

This clonotype has ten or more counts. This chain uses TRBV6-1 with TRBJ2-3; a weak D match, TRBD1 (7 bases). V lost 4 bases, J lost 6 bases, and 11 bases lay in between. Germline loops: CDR1 MNHNS, CDR2 SASEGT. The CDR3 has 13 amino acids. CDR3: CASSVAGGDTQYF. Written as DNA, the CDR3 is TGTGCCAGCAGTGTGGCAGGGGGGGATACGCAGTATTTT.

This clonotype has a count of ten or more. The J gene is TRBJ2-5, the V gene TRBV28; 7 nucleotides match TRBD1. The CDR3 contains 15 residues. V lost 2 bases and J lost 0; bases outside the gene matches: 3. CDR1 is MDHEN, CDR2 SYDVKM, per germline. The chain's CDR3 is CASSLGQGDQETQYF. Written as DNA, the CDR3 is TGTGCCAGCAGTTTAGGGCAGGGGGACCAAGAGACCCAGTACTTC.

This clonotype was counted between two and nine times. The chain uses TRBV29-1 and TRBJ2-6, with 9 bases lining up with TRBD2. CDR3 length: 14 amino acids. The germline gives CDR1 SQVTM, CDR2 ANQGSEA. V lost 7 bases and J lost 2; bases outside the gene matches: 3. This chain's CDR3 is CSAAGGAGANVLTF. The CDR3 DNA sequence: TGCAGCGCCGCGGGGGGGGCTGGGGCCAACGTCCTGACTTTC.

This clonotype has ten or more counts. This chain joins TRBV11-2 and TRBJ1-1; the D gene is possibly TRBD1 (6 bases). Germline V gene lookup returns CDR1 SGHAT and CDR2 FQNNGV. Trimming removed 4 bases at V and 4 bases at J, with 16 bases between. The CDR3 sequence is 15 residues long. CDR3 DNA sequence: TGTGCCAGCAGCTCGTTATTACAGGGCGCCACTGAAGCTTTCTTT. It specifies CASSSLLQGATEAFF.

A few counts support this clonotype. J is TRBJ2-4 and V is TRBV6-1; 10 nucleotides agree with TRBD2. Losses at the gene ends were 5 bases for V and 1 base for J; bases not matched to a gene: 5. The CDR3 runs 16 residues. Germline lookup yields CDR1 MNHNS and CDR2 SASEGT. CDR3 sequence reads: CASSWSGRAAKNIQYF. In DNA, the CDR3 is TGTGCCAGCAGTTGGAGCGGGAGGGCCGCCAAAAACATTCAGTACTTC.

This clonotype was seen only a few times. This chain uses TRBV7-3 with TRBJ2-2, with 11 nucleotides matching TRBD1. Germline V CDR1 and CDR2: SGHTA, FQGTGA. The CDR3 extends over 17 amino acids. The junction had 8 bases not matched to a gene; V was cut back by 5 bases and J by 3 bases. The CDR3 DNA follows: TGTGCCAGCAGCCCGCCGAGGGGACAGGGGGACACCGGGGAGCTGTTTTTT. Translated, it gives CASSPPRGQGDTGELFF.

This clonotype has a count of ten or more. This chain joins TRBV6-6 and TRBJ2-7; 8 nucleotides line up with TRBD2. This CDR3 comprises 14 residues. V shed 2 bases and J 7 bases; nucleotides not matched to a gene: 7. Germline loops: CDR1 MNHNY, CDR2 SVGAGI (reference sequence). The CDR3 protein is CASSYDGRAREQYF. CDR3 in DNA: TGTGCCAGCAGTTACGACGGGAGGGCCAGGGAGCAGTACTTC.

This rearrangement joins TRBV6-5 to TRBJ1-2; possibly TRBD1 for D (5 bases). The V gene lost 2 bases and the J gene lost 4 bases, with 8 bases spanning the gap. The germline gives CDR1 MNHEY, CDR2 SVGAGI. The CDR3 totals 13 residues. The CDR3 is CASSYAGRYGYTF. Here the CDR3 DNA reads TGTGCCAGCAGTTACGCAGGGCGCTATGGCTACACCTTC.

As for this clonotype: A much larger clone lies a single base off, so this may be a read error. This sequence joins TRBV5-1 and TRBJ1-5; D uncertain. The CDR3 extends over 14 amino acids. CDR1 SGHRS and CDR2 YFSETQ come from the germline V gene. With 0 bases removed from V and 0 bases from J, the gap between germline ends came to 4 bases. The CDR3 DNA sequence: TGCGCCAGCAGCTTGGACAGTAGCAATCAGCCCCAGCATTTT. Translation: CASSLDSSNQPQHF.

This clonotype was observed many times. V usage is TRBV28 and J usage is TRBJ1-5; D might be TRBD1 (5 bases). V was pared by 2 bases and J by 4 bases, with 18 bases between. The CDR3 runs 17 residues. The germline gives CDR1 MDHEN, CDR2 SYDVKM. The CDR3 protein is CASSLIQASLRNQPQHF. CDR3 DNA: TGTGCCAGCAGTTTAATACAGGCAAGCCTCAGGAATCAGCCCCAGCATTTT.

The chain joins TRBV7-8 to TRBJ2-3; D possibly corresponds to TRBD1 (6 bases). V lost 5 bases and J 0 bases, leaving 12 bases between the germline ends. CDR3 size: 15 residues. Germline V gene data show CDR1 as SGHVS and CDR2 as FQNEAQ. CDR3 amino acids: CASSADRTSTDTQYF. The CDR3 DNA follows: TGTGCCAGCAGCGCAGACAGGACCAGCACAGATACGCAGTATTTT.

This clonotype was seen repeatedly, ten times or more. The rearrangement links TRBV18 to TRBJ1-3; unclear D gene. CDR1 is KGHSH and CDR2 is LQKENI in the germline V gene. Trimming removed 0 bases at V and 4 bases at J, with 10 bases between. There are 15 residues in the CDR3. DNA for the CDR3: TGTGCCAGCTCACCACCGGATTATTTGGGAAACACCATATATTTT. It codes for CASSPPDYLGNTIYF. The full variable domain, completed using reference TRBV18 and TRBJ1-3, is NAGVMQNPRHLVRRRGQEARLRCSPMKGHSHVYWYRQLPEEGLKFMVYLQKENIIDESGMPKERFSAEFPKEGPSILRIQQVVRGDSAAYFCASSPPDYLGNTIYFGEGSWLTVV.

This clonotype was found once. The chain links TRBV20-1 to TRBJ1-3, with TRBD1 as a possible D gene (5 bases). CDR1 and CDR2 from the germline V gene are DFQATT and SNEGSKA (reference sequence). This CDR3 has 14 amino acids. V was cut by 5 bases and J by 0 bases, with 11 bases left in between. The CDR3: CSAERGDSGNTIYF. CDR3 DNA: TGCAGTGCTGAGCGAGGGGACTCTGGAAACACCATATATTTT.

The chain recombines TRBV28 with TRBJ1-1, with no clear D. Deletions cut 3 bases from V and 3 bases from J, with 8 bases between. Germline V gene sequence: CDR1 MDHEN, CDR2 SYDVKM. The CDR3 covers 13 residues. Here the CDR3 reads CASSFAGYTEAFF. For the CDR3, the DNA is TGTGCCAGCAGTTTCGCAGGCTACACTGAAGCTTTCTTT.

This chain links TRBV28 with TRBJ2-1; no clear D gene. V lost 2 bases to trimming and J lost 6 bases, with 8 bases between them. This CDR3 is 13 amino acids long. Germline CDR1 is MDHEN and CDR2 is SYDVKM. CDR3 residues: CASSLQASNEQFF. The CDR3 DNA reads TGTGCCAGCAGTTTACAGGCTTCCAATGAGCAGTTCTTC.

This clonotype was recorded at least ten times. The chain couples TRBV5-1 to TRBJ2-7, with D maybe TRBD1 (5 bases). Per the germline V gene, CDR1 is SGHRS and CDR2 is YFSETQ. This CDR3 contains 13 residues. V was pared by 0 bases and J by 6 bases, with 10 bases between. The CDR3 spells CASSLVSQGEQYF. CDR3 DNA: TGCGCCAGCAGCTTGGTTTCCCAGGGCGAGCAGTACTTC.